The 2 T cell receptor beta chains below come from one sample, sequenced in a study of blood T cells in healthy people across ages. The use of a sample-barcoded 5' primer and a J-beta primer mix characterized a second PCR of about 7 to 12 cycles. TCRdb processed the 5' RACE reads anew with MiXCR; each CDR3 protein has one entry. The data contain 650,000 to 1,000,000 distinct CDR3 sequences, 30% to 45% of them singletons. The specimen was blood. These receptors were collected from a man aged 18 to 30 in good health.

The chain links TRBV7-9 to TRBJ2-4; the D is unclear. The CDR3 consists of 15 residues. From germline, CDR1 is SEHNR and CDR2 FQNEAQ (reference sequence). V gave up 5 bases and J gave up 6 bases, with 17 bases separating them. The DNA for the CDR3 is TGTGCCAGCAGCCTCCCCCCTAGATATGGAAACATTCAGTACTTC. As protein: CASSLPPRYGNIQYF. The full variable domain, its missing parts supplied by reference TRBV7-9 and TRBJ2-4, is DTGVSQNPRHKITKRGQNVTFRCDPISEHNRLYWYRQTLGQGPEFLTYFQNEAQLEKSRLLSDRFSAERPKGSFSTLEIQRTEQGDSAMYLCASSLPPRYGNIQYFGAGTRLSVL.

This clonotype was counted a single time. V gene TRBV4-3 combines with J gene TRBJ2-4; possibly TRBD1 for D (6 bases). This CDR3 spans 17 amino acids. V shed 1 base and J shed 13 bases, with 26 bases lying between them. Germline values: CDR1 LGHNA, CDR2 YSLEER. The CDR3 loop reads CASSQAFLGTGNDEQYF. CDR3 coding DNA: TGCGCCAGCAGCCAAGCCTTCCTGGGTACAGGGAACGATGAGCAGTACTTC.